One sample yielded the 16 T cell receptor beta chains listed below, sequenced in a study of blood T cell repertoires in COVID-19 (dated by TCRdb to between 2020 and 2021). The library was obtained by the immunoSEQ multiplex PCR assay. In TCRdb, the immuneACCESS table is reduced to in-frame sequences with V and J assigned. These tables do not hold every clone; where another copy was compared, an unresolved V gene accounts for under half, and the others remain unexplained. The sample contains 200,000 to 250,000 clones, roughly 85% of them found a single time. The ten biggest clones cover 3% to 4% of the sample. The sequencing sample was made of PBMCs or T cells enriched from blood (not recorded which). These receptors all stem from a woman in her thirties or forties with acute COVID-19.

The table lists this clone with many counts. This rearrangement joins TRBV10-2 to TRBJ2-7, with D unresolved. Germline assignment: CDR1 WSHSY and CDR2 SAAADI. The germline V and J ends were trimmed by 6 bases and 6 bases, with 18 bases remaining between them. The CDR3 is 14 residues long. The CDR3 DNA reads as TGCGCCAGCAGGTCTTTTACAGCTACTGGCGAGCAGTACTTC. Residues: CASRSFTATGEQYF.

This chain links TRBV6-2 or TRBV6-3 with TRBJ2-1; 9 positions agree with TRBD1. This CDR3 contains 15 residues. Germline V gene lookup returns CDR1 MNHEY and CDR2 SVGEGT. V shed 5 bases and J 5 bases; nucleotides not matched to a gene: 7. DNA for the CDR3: TGTGCCAGCAGTCCAATAGGACAGGGGAACAATGAGCAGTTCTTC. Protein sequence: CASSPIGQGNNEQFF.

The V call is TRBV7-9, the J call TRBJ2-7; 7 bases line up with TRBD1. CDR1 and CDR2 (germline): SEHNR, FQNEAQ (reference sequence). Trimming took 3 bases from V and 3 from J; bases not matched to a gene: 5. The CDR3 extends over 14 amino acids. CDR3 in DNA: TGTGCCAGCAGCTTGGGACAGCAATACTACGAGCAGTACTTC. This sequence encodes CASSLGQQYYEQYF.

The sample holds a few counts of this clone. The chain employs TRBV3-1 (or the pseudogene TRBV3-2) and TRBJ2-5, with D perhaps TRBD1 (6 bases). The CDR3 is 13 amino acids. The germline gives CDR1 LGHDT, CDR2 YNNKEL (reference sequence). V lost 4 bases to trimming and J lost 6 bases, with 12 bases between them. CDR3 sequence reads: CASSLLGGKTQYF. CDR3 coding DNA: TGTGCCAGCAGCCTGTTAGGGGGAAAGACCCAGTACTTC.

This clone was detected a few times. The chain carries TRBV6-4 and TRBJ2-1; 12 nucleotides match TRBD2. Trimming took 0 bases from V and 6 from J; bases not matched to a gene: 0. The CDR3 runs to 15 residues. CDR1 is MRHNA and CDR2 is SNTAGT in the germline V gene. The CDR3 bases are TGTGCCAGCAGTGACTCGACTAGCGGGAGCAATGAGCAGTTCTTC. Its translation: CASSDSTSGSNEQFF.

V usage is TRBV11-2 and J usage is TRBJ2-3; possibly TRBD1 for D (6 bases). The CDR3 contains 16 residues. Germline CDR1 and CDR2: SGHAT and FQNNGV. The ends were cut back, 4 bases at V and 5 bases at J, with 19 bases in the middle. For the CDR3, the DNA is TGTGCCAGCAGCTCAAGTACAGGGCTAGTGGGAGATACGCAGTATTTT. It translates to CASSSSTGLVGDTQYF. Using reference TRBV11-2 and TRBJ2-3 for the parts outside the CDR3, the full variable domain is EAGVAQSPRYKIIEKRQSVAFWCNPISGHATLYWYQQILGQGPKLLIQFQNNGVVDDSQLPKDRFSAERLKGVDSTLKIQPAKLEDSAVYLCASSSSTGLVGDTQYFGPGTRLTVL.

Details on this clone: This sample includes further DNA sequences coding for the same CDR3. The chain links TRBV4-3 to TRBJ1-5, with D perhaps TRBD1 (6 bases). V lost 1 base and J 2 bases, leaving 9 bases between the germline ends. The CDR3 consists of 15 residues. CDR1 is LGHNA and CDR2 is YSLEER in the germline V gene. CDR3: CASSQGTVGNQPQHF. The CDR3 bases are TGCGCCAGCAGCCAAGGGACAGTCGGCAATCAGCCCCAGCATTTT.

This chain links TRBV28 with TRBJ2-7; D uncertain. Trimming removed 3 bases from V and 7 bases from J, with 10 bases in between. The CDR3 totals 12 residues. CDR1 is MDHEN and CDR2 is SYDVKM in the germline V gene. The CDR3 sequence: CASSFTAREQYF. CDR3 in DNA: TGTGCCAGCAGTTTTACCGCGAGGGAGCAGTACTTC.

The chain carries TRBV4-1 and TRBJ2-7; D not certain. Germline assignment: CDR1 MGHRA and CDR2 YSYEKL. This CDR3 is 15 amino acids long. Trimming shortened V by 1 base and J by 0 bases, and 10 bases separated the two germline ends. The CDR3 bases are TGCGCCAGCAGCCAAGGAGGTCGTTACTCCTACGAGCAGTACTTC. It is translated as CASSQGGRYSYEQYF.

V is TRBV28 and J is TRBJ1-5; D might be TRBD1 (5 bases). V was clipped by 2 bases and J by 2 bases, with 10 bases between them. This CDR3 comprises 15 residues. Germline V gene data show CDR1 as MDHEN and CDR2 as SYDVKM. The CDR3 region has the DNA TGTGCCAGCAGTTTACCCAGGGATGGCAATCAGCCCCAGCATTTT. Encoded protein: CASSLPRDGNQPQHF.

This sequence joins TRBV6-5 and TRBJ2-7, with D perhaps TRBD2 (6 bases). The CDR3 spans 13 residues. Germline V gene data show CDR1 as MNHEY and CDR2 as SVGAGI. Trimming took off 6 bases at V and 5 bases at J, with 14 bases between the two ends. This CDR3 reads CASSLGTQHEQYF. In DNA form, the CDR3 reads TGTGCCAGCAGCCTCGGGACTCAACACGAGCAGTACTTC.

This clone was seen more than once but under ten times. CDR3 in amino acids: CASRRLAGAPGELFF. CDR3 sequence (DNA): TGTGCCAGCAGAAGACTAGCGGGAGCCCCCGGGGAGCTGTTTTTT. V is TRBV6-4 and J is TRBJ2-2; 12 positions match TRBD2. Looked up from germline, CDR1 is MRHNA and CDR2 is SNTAGT. There are 15 residues in the CDR3. V was pared by 6 bases and J by 6 bases, with 5 bases of the junction left unmatched.

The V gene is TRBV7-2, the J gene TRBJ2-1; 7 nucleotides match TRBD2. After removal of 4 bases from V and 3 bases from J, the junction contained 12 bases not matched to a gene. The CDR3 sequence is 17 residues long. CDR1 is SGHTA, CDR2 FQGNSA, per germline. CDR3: CASSSMRDSGFYNEQFF. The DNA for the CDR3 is TGTGCCAGCAGCTCCATGCGGGATAGCGGGTTCTACAATGAGCAGTTCTTC.

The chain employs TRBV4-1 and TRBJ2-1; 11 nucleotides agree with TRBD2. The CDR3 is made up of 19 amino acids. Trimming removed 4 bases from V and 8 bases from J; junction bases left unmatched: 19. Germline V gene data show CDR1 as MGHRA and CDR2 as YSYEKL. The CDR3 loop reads CASSLALIRASGRKDEQFF. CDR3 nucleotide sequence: TGCGCCAGCAGCCTCGCCCTGATTAGAGCTAGCGGGAGGAAAGATGAGCAGTTCTTC.

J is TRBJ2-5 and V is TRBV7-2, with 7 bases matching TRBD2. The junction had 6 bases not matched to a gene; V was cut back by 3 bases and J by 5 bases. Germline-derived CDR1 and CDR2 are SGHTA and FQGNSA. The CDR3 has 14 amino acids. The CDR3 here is CASSLGGRGETQYF. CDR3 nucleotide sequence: TGTGCCAGCAGCTTGGGCGGGAGAGGGGAGACCCAGTACTTC.

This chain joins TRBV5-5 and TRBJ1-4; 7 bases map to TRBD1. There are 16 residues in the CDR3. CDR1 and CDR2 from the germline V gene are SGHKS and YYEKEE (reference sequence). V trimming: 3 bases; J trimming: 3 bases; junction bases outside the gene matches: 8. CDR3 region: CASSSPPGQPNEKLFF. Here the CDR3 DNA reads TGTGCCAGCAGCTCGCCACCGGGACAGCCTAATGAAAAACTGTTTTTT.